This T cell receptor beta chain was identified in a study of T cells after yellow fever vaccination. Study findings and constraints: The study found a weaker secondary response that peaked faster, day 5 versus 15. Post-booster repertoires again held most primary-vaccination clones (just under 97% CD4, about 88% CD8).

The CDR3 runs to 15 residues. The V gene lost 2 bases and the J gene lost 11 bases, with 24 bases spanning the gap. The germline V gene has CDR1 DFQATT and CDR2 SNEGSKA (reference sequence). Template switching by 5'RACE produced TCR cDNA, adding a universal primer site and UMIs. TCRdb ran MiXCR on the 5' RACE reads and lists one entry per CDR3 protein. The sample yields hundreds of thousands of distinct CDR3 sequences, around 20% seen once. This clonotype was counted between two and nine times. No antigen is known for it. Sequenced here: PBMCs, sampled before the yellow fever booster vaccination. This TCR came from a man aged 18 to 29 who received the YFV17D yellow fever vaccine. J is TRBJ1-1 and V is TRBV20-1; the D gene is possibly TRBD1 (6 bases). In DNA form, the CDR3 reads TGCAGTGCTAGAAGAGACCCAGGGGCGACCCTTTGGGCTTTCTTT. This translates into CSARRDPGATLWAFF.